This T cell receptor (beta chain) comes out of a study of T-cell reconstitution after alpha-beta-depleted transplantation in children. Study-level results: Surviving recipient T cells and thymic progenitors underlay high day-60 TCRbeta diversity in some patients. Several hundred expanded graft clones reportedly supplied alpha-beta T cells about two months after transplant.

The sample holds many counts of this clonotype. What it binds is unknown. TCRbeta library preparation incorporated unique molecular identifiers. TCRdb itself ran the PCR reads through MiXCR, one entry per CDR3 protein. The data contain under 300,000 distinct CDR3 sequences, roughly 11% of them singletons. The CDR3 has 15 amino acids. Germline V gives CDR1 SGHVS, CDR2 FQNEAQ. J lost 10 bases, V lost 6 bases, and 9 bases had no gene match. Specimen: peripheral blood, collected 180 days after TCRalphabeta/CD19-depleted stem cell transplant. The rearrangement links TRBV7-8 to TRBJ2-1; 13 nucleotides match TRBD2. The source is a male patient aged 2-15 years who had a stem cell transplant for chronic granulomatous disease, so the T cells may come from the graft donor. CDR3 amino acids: CASRYTSGRAYEQFF. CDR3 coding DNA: TGTGCCAGCAGATATACTAGCGGGAGGGCCTACGAGCAGTTCTTC.